This T cell receptor beta chain originates from a study of cytomegalovirus exposure and HLA in healthy donors. The CDR3 runs to 14 residues. V lost 6 bases, J lost 3 bases, and 4 bases stayed unmatched. Germline loops: CDR1 KGHSH, CDR2 LQKENI. This clone was detected only a few times. The PCR used 60 Vbeta and 13 Jbeta primers. Clones were sequenced by immunoSEQ multiplex PCR, and TCRdb holds only the in-frame ones, with some missing. The sample includes 90,000 or so clones, 69% of them seen just once. This sequence joins TRBV18 and TRBJ2-5; TRBD2 aligns across 10 bases. The source is a man aged 45-65 years in good health and CMV-seronegative. Material for sequencing was PBMCs. The CDR3 DNA reads TGTGCCAGCTCCCCCACTAGCGGGGAAGAGACCCAGTACTTC. The encoded protein is CASSPTSGEETQYF.